The T cell receptor (beta chain) described here comes from a study of T cell changes during pregnancy in multiple sclerosis. Data came from immunoSEQ multiplex PCR; TCRdb stores just in-frame clones and leaves some out. The sample contains some 48,000 clones, about 95% of which appear only once. Looked up from germline, CDR1 is MGHDK and CDR2 is SYGVNS. This CDR3 is built from 15 residues. J lost 5 bases, V lost 4 bases, and 5 bases had no gene match. This specimen consisted of CD8+ T cells from peripheral blood mononuclear cells, obtained in the first trimester of pregnancy. This TCR was sampled from a female donor with multiple sclerosis, enrolled in a pregnancy study. This chain connects TRBV25-1 to TRBJ2-5, with 12 bases matching TRBD1. This chain's CDR3 is CASSGRDRGQETQYF. The CDR3 DNA sequence: TGTGCCAGCAGTGGCCGGGACAGGGGGCAGGAGACCCAGTACTTC.